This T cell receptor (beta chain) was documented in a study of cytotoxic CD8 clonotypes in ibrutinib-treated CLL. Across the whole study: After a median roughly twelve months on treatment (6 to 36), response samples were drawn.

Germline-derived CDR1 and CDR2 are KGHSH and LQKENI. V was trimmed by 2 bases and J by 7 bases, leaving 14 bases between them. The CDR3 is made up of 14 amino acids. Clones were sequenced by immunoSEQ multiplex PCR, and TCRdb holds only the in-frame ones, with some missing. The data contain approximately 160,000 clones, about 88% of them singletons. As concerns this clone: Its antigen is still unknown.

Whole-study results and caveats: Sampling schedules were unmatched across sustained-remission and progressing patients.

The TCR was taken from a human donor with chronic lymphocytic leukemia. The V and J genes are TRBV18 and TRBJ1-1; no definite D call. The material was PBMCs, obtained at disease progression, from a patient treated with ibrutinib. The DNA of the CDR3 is TGTGCCAGCTCACCAGACAACCAGTACCTTGAAGCTTTCTTT. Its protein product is CASSPDNQYLEAFF.